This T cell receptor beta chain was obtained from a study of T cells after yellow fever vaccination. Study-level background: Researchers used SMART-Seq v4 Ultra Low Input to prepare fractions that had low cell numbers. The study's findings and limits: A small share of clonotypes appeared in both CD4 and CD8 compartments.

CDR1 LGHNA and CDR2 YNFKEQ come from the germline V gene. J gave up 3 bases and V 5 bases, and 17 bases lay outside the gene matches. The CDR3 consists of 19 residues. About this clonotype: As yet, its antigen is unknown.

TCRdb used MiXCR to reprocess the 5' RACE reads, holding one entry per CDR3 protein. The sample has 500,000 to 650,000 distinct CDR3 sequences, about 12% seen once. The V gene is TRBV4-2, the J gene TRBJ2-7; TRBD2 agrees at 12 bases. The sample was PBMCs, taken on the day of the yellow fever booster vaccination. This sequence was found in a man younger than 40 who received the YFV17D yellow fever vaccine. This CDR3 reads CASSTDRDRGLAGRYEQYF. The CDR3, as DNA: TGTGCCAGCAGCACGGACCGGGACAGAGGACTAGCGGGACGCTACGAGCAGTACTTC.